This T cell receptor (beta chain) is drawn from a study of T cell repertoires in cytomegalovirus infection. Study context: Indications came from public TCR beta signatures; they pointed to CMV infection and to a matching HLA type. Study-wide points: Accumulated public TCR beta family frequency recognized individuals carrying CMV together with the relevant HLA.

TCRdb analysed the reads with MiXCR anew, one entry per CDR3 protein. The data show over 450,000 distinct CDR3 sequences, about 11% seen once. There are 13 residues in the CDR3. Trimming removed 5 bases from V and 0 bases from J, with 5 bases in between. Germline V gene data show CDR1 as MNHNS and CDR2 as SASEGT. This clonotype came up many times. Its antigen is not identified. This TCR came from a human donor in good health (CMV status not recorded). Some clones in this sample may be carry-over from other donors' samples. Sequenced input: PBMCs. The V gene is TRBV6-1, the J gene TRBJ1-3, with D hard to call. CDR3 amino acids: CASSPYSGNTIYF. Here the CDR3 DNA reads TGTGCCAGCAGTCCTTACTCTGGAAACACCATATATTTT.